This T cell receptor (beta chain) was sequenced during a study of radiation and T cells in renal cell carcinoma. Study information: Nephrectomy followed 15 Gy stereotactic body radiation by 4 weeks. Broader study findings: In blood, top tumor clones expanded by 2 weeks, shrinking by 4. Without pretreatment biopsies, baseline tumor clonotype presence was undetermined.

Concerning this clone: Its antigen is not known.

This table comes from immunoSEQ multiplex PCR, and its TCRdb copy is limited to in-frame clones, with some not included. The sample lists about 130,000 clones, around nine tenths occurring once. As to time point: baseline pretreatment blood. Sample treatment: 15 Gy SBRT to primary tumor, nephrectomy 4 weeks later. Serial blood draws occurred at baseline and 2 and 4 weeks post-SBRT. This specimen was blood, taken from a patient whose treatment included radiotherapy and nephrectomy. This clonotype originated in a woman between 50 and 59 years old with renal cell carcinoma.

This CDR3 is CASSVPGRVGGYTF. CDR3 bases: TGTGCCAGCAGTGTACCGGGACGGGTGGGAGGCTACACCTTC. V gene TRBV28 combines with J gene TRBJ1-2; maybe TRBD1 (5 bases). The CDR3 has 14 residues. Trimming took off 5 bases at V and 8 bases at J, with 18 bases between the two ends. Germline V gene sequence: CDR1 MDHEN, CDR2 SYDVKM.